A selection of T cell receptor beta chains follows, all from one sample in a study of T-cell memory formation after mild COVID-19. In TCRdb, the 5' RACE reads were re-called with MiXCR into one record per CDR3 protein. Among hundreds of thousands of distinct CDR3 sequences, about 22% were seen once, and the ten largest hold about 8.2%. Sequenced sample: PBMCs or a T cell subset sorted from them (not recorded which). The receptors were gathered from an adult woman who had mild COVID-19 (a few samples of this study predate the infection). Cell type and time point are not known. Each CDR3 is given with its conserved first and last residue. A D gene is named only where the DNA matches it firmly. Size values are once, few and many counts, or a class for expanded clones, and some rows have none.

d_call j_call clone_size v_call cdr3_nt cdr3_aa
- TRBJ1-2 - TRBV6-1 TGTGCCAGCAGTGAAGACGGCAGGGGAGTGTATGGCTACACCTTC CASSEDGRGVYGYTF
- TRBJ2-5 many TRBV12-3/TRBV12-4 TGTGCCAGCAGTTCCGGGACCCCGGGCGTGGAGACCCAGTACTTC CASSSGTPGVETQYF
TRBD1 TRBJ2-7 few TRBV6-5 TGTGCCAGCGGTCCGGGACAGGGGTCGTCCGAGCAGTACTTC CASGPGQGSSEQYF
TRBD1 TRBJ1-4 few TRBV12-3/TRBV12-4 TGTGCCAGCAGTGCAAGCGGGACAGGGGGTGAAAAACTGTTTTTT CASSASGTGGEKLFF
TRBD1 TRBJ2-7 - TRBV15 TGTGCCACCAGCAGAGAGAGGGACAGGGGGTCCTACGAGCAGTACTTC CATSRERDRGSYEQYF
TRBD2 TRBJ2-3 few TRBV7-2 TGTGCCAGCAGCCCCTCACCTAGCGGGTGGGGCACAGATACGCAGTATTTT CASSPSPSGWGTDTQYF
- TRBJ2-5 - TRBV24-1 TGTGCCACCAGTGATTCGCTGGGTACGACCCAGTACTTC CATSDSLGTTQYF
- TRBJ2-3 - TRBV7-9 TGTGCCAGCAGACATCAGAAACTCCGGGTCAGGGGAACAGATACGCAGTATTTT CASRHQKLRVRGTDTQYF
TRBD1 TRBJ2-1 few TRBV11-2 TGTGCCAGCAGCTTAGGCCCATTAGGGACAGGGAACGAGCAGTTCTTC CASSLGPLGTGNEQFF
TRBD2 TRBJ2-7 - TRBV11-2 TGTGCCAGCAGCCTCATATTGGGGGGGAGCGAGCAGTACTTC CASSLILGGSEQYF
- TRBJ2-7 - TRBV7-2 TGTGCCAGCAGCCCCCGGGAGTACGAGCAGTACTTC CASSPREYEQYF
- TRBJ1-2 - TRBV12-3/TRBV12-4 TGTGCCAGCAGCCGTGGTGGGGTTAGTTTCGGTGGCTACACCTTC CASSRGGVSFGGYTF
TRBD1 TRBJ2-7 few TRBV24-1 TGTGCCACCAGTCGTCCAGGGGGAGTCGAGCAGTACTTC CATSRPGGVEQYF
- TRBJ2-5 many TRBV9 TGTGCCAGCAGCGTAGATAATAGCTTGGAGACCCAGTACTTC CASSVDNSLETQYF
- TRBJ2-7 few TRBV4-2 TGTGCCAGCAGCCAATCTAGCGTCTCCTACGAGCAGTACTTC CASSQSSVSYEQYF
TRBD1 TRBJ2-3 - TRBV10-3 TGTGCCATCCGGACAGGGGCAAGCTCAGATACGCAGTATTTT CAIRTGASSDTQYF
- TRBJ1-4 - TRBV7-9 TGTGCCAGCAGCTTCAACCCGGACAGTGGCCATGAAAAACTGTTTTTT CASSFNPDSGHEKLFF
TRBD1 TRBJ2-3 - TRBV24-1 TGTGCCACCAGTGCGGGGACAGCCACAGATACGCAGTATTTT CATSAGTATDTQYF
- TRBJ2-5 - TRBV7-9 TGTGCCAGCAGCTTAAGGGCAGGGTCGGAGACCCAGTACTTC CASSLRAGSETQYF
TRBD2 TRBJ2-1 few TRBV4-3 TGCGCCAGCAGCCAAGGACCTCTGGCTAGCGGGCGCTCCTTC CASSQGPLASGRSF
- TRBJ2-6 - TRBV24-1 TGTGCCACCAGTTCCGACACTTCACTGTCTGAGGCCAACGTCCTGACTTTC CATSSDTSLSEANVLTF
- TRBJ2-3 few TRBV5-1 TGCGCCAGCAGCCTGGCCGGGAAGGTGTCGGATACGCAGTATTTT CASSLAGKVSDTQYF
TRBD2 TRBJ2-2 - TRBV6-4 TGTGCCAGCAGTGACTTCTACGGGAGGTCCACCGGGGAGCTGTTTTTT CASSDFYGRSTGELFF
- TRBJ1-5 few TRBV28 TGTGCCAGCAGTTTGCAGGGACTTAGCAATCAGCCCCAGCATTTT CASSLQGLSNQPQHF
TRBD2 TRBJ2-1 - TRBV7-2 TGTGCCAGCAGATCCGGACTAGCTACGTACAATGAGCAGTTCTTC CASRSGLATYNEQFF